The 19 T cell receptor beta chains given below trace back to one sample, sequenced in a study of shared clonotypes between healthy human individuals. Only in-frame clones appear in the TCRdb table, and some are missing; sequencing was by immunoSEQ multiplex PCR. Here the sample spans approximately 1.9 million clones, 93% being singletons. The naive CD8 population came from CD45RO-negative cells selected for CCR7, without terminally differentiated effector memory CD45RA+ cells. Sequenced: naive CD8+ T cells from PBMCs. Receptors originate from a man between 18 and 35 years old in good health. Some clones in this sample may be carry-over from other donors' samples.

The chain recombines TRBV5-6 with TRBJ2-4; D remains ambiguous. Germline lookup yields CDR1 SGHDT and CDR2 YYEEEE. CDR3 size: 17 residues. The germline V and J ends were trimmed by 4 bases and 4 bases, with 21 bases remaining between them. In nucleotides, the CDR3 is TGTGCCAGCAGCCCCTTGGTTCACGTCAGCAGAAAAAACATTCAGTACTTC. The encoded protein is CASSPLVHVSRKNIQYF.

The chain carries TRBV6-6 and TRBJ2-2, with D uncertain. The CDR3 length is 13 residues. Looked up from germline, CDR1 is MNHNY and CDR2 is SVGAGI (reference sequence). V dropped 0 bases and J dropped 4 bases, with 3 bases sitting between them. CDR3 sequence reads: CASSYSPTGELFF. The CDR3 coding sequence is TGTGCCAGCAGTTACTCCCCCACCGGGGAGCTGTTTTTT.

The CDR3 DNA is TGTGCCACCAGTAGCACCACCCCATCCTACGAGCAGTACTTC. Protein: CATSSTTPSYEQYF. The chain employs TRBV15 and TRBJ2-7, with D hard to call. V gave up 6 bases and J gave up 1 base, with 13 bases separating them. The CDR3 spans 14 residues. Looked up from germline, CDR1 is LNHNV and CDR2 is YYDKDF (reference sequence).

The V call is TRBV7-9, the J call TRBJ2-5; a weak D match, TRBD1 (6 bases). Near its end, the DNA agrees better with TRBJ2-7, so the J call may be wrong. In germline, CDR1 is SEHNR, CDR2 FQNEAQ (reference sequence). The CDR3 has 13 amino acids. The CDR3 DNA follows: TGTGCCAGCACACCCCGGACAGACTACGAGCAGTACTTC. It encodes CASTPRTDYEQYF.

The chain couples TRBV7-9 to TRBJ2-2, with D perhaps given as TRBD1 or TRBD2 (5 bases each). V was trimmed by 5 bases and J by 6 bases, leaving 16 bases between them. CDR1 SEHNR and CDR2 FQNEAQ come from the germline V gene (reference sequence). The CDR3 runs 15 residues. The CDR3 coding sequence is TGTGCCAGCAGCCCCGAGGGGTTAGCGTCCGGGGAGCTGTTTTTT. It yields the protein CASSPEGLASGELFF.

The V call is TRBV23-1, the J call TRBJ2-1; D uncertain. TRBV23-1 is treated as an ORF (open reading frame) with a function not yet certain. The CDR3 covers 18 residues. The V and J ends lost 0 bases and 8 bases respectively, with 23 bases between them. CDR3 bases: TGCGCCAGCAGTCAATCCCGGAGTGGCCGTCTATCTATGGATGAGCAGTTCTTC. Its translation: CASSQSRSGRLSMDEQFF.

The chain recombines TRBV4-3 with TRBJ2-1; 8 bases are a match to TRBD2. V shed 5 bases and J 8 bases; nucleotides not matched to a gene: 14. The germline gives CDR1 LGHNA, CDR2 YSLEER. The CDR3 is 16 amino acids. CDR3 region: CASSEAWREDWHEQFF. The CDR3 nucleotides are TGCGCCAGCAGCGAAGCCTGGCGGGAGGACTGGCATGAGCAGTTCTTC.

The chain links TRBV5-4 to TRBJ2-1; 12 bases align to TRBD2. Germline V gives CDR1 SGHNT, CDR2 YYREEE (reference sequence). Trimming took 2 bases from V and 8 from J; bases not matched to a gene: 8. The CDR3 runs 16 residues. In nucleotides, the CDR3 is TGTGCCAGCAGCTTAGGACTAGCGGGATCTCACGATGAGCAGTTCTTC. This codes for CASSLGLAGSHDEQFF.

Concerning this clone: Other DNA sequences in the same sample also yield this CDR3. This chain joins TRBV9 and TRBJ1-5, with 7 bases lining up with TRBD1. This CDR3 contains 15 residues. J lost 4 bases, V lost 0 bases, and 4 bases had no gene match. Germline values: CDR1 SGDLS, CDR2 YYNGEE. The CDR3 loop reads CASSVGQGPNQPQHF. CDR3 nucleotide sequence: TGTGCCAGCAGCGTAGGACAGGGCCCAAATCAGCCCCAGCATTTT. Complete variable domain (other parts from reference TRBV9 and TRBJ1-5): DSGVTQTPKHLITATGQRVTLRCSPRSGDLSVYWYQQSLDQGLQFLIQYYNGEERAKGNILERFSAQQFPDLHSELNLSSLELGDSALYFCASSVGQGPNQPQHFGDGTRLSIL.

This clone was picked up a small number of times. The CDR3, as DNA: TGCGCCAGCAGTGAGTCGAGCACAGGCACAGAAGCTTTCTTT. It codes for CASSESSTGTEAFF. The chain carries TRBV10-1 and TRBJ1-1; D perhaps matches TRBD1 (5 bases). V lost 0 bases and J 8 bases, leaving 13 bases between the germline ends. CDR3 length: 14 residues. Germline values: CDR1 WNHNN, CDR2 SYGVQD (reference sequence).

The chain carries TRBV7-2 and TRBJ2-7; D is undetermined. Per the germline V gene, CDR1 is SGHTA and CDR2 is FQGNSA. The CDR3 length is 15 residues. The V end was cut by 3 bases, the J end by 9 bases, with 21 bases between. The CDR3 DNA sequence: TGTGCCAGCAGCTTTCTCTCCAGCGCACTCATCGGGCAGTACTTC. Protein sequence: CASSFLSSALIGQYF.

The chain is built from TRBV6-6 and TRBJ2-2, with D hard to call. Germline V gene lookup returns CDR1 MNHNY and CDR2 SVGAGI (reference sequence). The CDR3 loop spans 13 amino acids. Trimming took off 6 bases at V and 5 bases at J, with 10 bases between the two ends. The CDR3 reads CASSTGGTGELFF. The CDR3, as DNA: TGTGCCAGCAGCACCGGTGGAACCGGGGAGCTGTTTTTT.

This clone was seen once. This chain uses TRBV28 with TRBJ2-7; D not resolved. This CDR3 region has 14 residues. CDR1 and CDR2 (germline): MDHEN, SYDVKM. Trimming cost V 3 bases and J 0 bases, with 9 bases left between them. CDR3 residues: CASSLASFSYEQYF. The CDR3, as DNA: TGTGCCAGCAGTTTGGCTTCATTCTCCTACGAGCAGTACTTC. Full variable domain (remainder filled in from reference TRBV28 and TRBJ2-7): DVKVTQSSRYLVKRTGEKVFLECVQDMDHENMFWYRQDPGLGLRLIYFSYDVKMKEKGDIPEGYSVSREKKERFSLILESASTNQTSMYLCASSLASFSYEQYFGPGTRLTVT.

With respect to this clone: This sample includes further DNA sequences coding for the same CDR3. The V gene is TRBV9, the J gene TRBJ2-2; D call uncertain. CDR1 SGDLS and CDR2 YYNGEE come from the germline V gene. With 5 bases removed from V and 2 bases from J, the gap between germline ends came to 4 bases. This CDR3 region has 12 residues. The CDR3 spells CASRGNTGELFF. For the CDR3, the DNA is TGTGCCAGCAGGGGTAACACCGGGGAGCTGTTTTTT.

This clone was seen only once. The rearrangement links TRBV7-4 to TRBJ2-7; D unclear. This CDR3 contains 10 residues. CDR1 and CDR2 from the germline V gene are SGHVT and SQSDAQ. Trimming pared 3 bases from V and 12 bases from J, leaving 9 bases between. CDR3 protein: CASSFRLSYF. The CDR3 region has the DNA TGTGCCAGCAGCTTCCGGCTGTCGTACTTC.

The rearrangement links TRBV27 to TRBJ2-2; weak D call: TRBD2 (5 bases). Trimming pared 3 bases from V and 1 base from J, leaving 9 bases between. This CDR3 spans 15 amino acids. Germline-derived CDR1 and CDR2 are MNHEY and SMNVEV (reference sequence). The CDR3 bases are TGTGCCAGCAGTTTGGGAGCGAGGAACACCGGGGAGCTGTTTTTT. This sequence encodes CASSLGARNTGELFF.

The rearrangement links TRBV9 to TRBJ1-5; 7 bases fit TRBD1. This CDR3 region has 15 residues. J gave up 6 bases and V 0 bases, and 6 bases lay outside the gene matches. The V gene's germline CDR1 is SGDLS and CDR2 YYNGEE. CDR3 nucleotide sequence: TGTGCCAGCAGCGTAGGAGGGGGCGCGAGTCAGCCCCAGCATTTT. Protein sequence: CASSVGGGASQPQHF.

V and J are TRBV6-6 and TRBJ2-1; 7 bases map to TRBD2. The CDR3 length is 15 residues. V dropped 1 base and J dropped 8; count of bases not matched to a gene: 8. Germline CDR1 is MNHNY and CDR2 is SVGAGI (reference sequence). As DNA, the CDR3 is TGTGCCAGCAGTTACTACGGGGGAGGGCCCGATGAGCAGTTCTTC. It specifies CASSYYGGGPDEQFF.

This clone appeared once. The chain is built from TRBV27 and TRBJ2-2, with 11 bases that match TRBD2. With 4 bases clipped from V and 6 bases from J, the junction kept 1 base outside the gene matches. This CDR3 comprises 14 residues. From germline, CDR1 is MNHEY and CDR2 SMNVEV (reference sequence). The CDR3 reads CASSWGLAAGELFF. DNA of the CDR3: TGTGCCAGCAGTTGGGGACTAGCGGCCGGGGAGCTGTTTTTT.